These 26 T cell receptor beta chains were all obtained from the same sample, sequenced in a study of radiotherapy plus CTLA-4 blockade in lung cancer. Clones were read by immunoSEQ multiplex PCR, and TCRdb kept only the in-frame ones, dropping some. The sample lists approximately 57,000 clones, about 80% occurring once. The sequencing here drew on peripheral blood, taken from a patient treated with radiotherapy plus ipilimumab. The receptors originated from a human donor with non-small cell lung cancer whose response to radiotherapy plus ipilimumab could not be evaluated.

The CDR3 here is CASSQERHLQETQYF. CDR3 in DNA: TGCGCCAGCAGCCAAGAGCGACACCTACAAGAGACCCAGTACTTC. V usage is TRBV4-3 and J usage is TRBJ2-5; no clear D. The CDR3 length is 15 residues. The germline V gene has CDR1 LGHNA and CDR2 YSLEER. V was clipped by 0 bases and J by 2 bases, with 10 bases between them.

This clone showed up just a few times. V usage is TRBV5-4 and J usage is TRBJ1-1, with 9 bases lining up with TRBD1. Germline V gives CDR1 SGHNT, CDR2 YYREEE (reference sequence). J was trimmed by 7 bases and V by 2 bases; bases with no gene match: 3. The CDR3 runs to 13 residues. CDR3 bases: TGTGCCAGCAGCTTTACAGGGGGCTTTGAAGCTTTCTTT. It is translated as CASSFTGGFEAFF.

The chain uses TRBV27 and TRBJ2-5, with a possible D match to TRBD1 (6 bases). TRBJ2-7 matches the DNA end more closely, so the J call is doubtful. This CDR3 has 15 amino acids. Germline CDR1 and CDR2: MNHEY and SMNVEV (reference sequence). The CDR3 loop reads CASSLDRTAGHEQYF. In nucleotides, the CDR3 is TGTGCCAGCAGTTTAGACAGGACGGCCGGCCACGAGCAGTACTTC.

The gene calls are TRBV7-9 and TRBJ2-7; 11 bases align to TRBD1. The ends lost 5 bases at V and 3 bases at J; junction bases unmatched: 6. The CDR3 consists of 15 residues. Germline-derived CDR1 and CDR2 are SEHNR and FQNEAQ (reference sequence). CDR3 sequence (DNA): TGTGCCAGCAGCCTAGGACAGGGGGCTCGCTACGAGCAGTACTTC. Translation gives CASSLGQGARYEQYF.

The rearrangement uses TRBV29-1 and TRBJ1-2; possible D gene TRBD1, 6 bases. CDR3 length: 20 residues. V lost 0 bases to trimming and J lost 4 bases, with 30 bases between them. CDR1 is SQVTM, CDR2 ANQGSEA, per germline. The CDR3 here is CSVEEGQRGRGLGSGYGYTF. Written as DNA, the CDR3 is TGCAGCGTTGAAGAAGGTCAGAGGGGCAGGGGATTGGGATCGGGCTATGGCTACACCTTC.

This clone was detected only a few times. V and J are TRBV5-1 and TRBJ2-7; D unresolved. The CDR3 is 17 residues long. Germline V gene sequence: CDR1 SGHRS, CDR2 YFSETQ. V lost 2 bases, J lost 0 bases, and 18 bases lay in between. The CDR3 region has the DNA TGCGCCAGCAGCTTAACTCCCCCCGGAGAGAGCTCCTACGAGCAGTACTTC. It codes for CASSLTPPGESSYEQYF.

This sequence joins TRBV30 and TRBJ2-3; a weak D match, TRBD2 (5 bases). V was shortened by 2 bases and J by 5 bases, with 8 bases between the two germline ends. Germline V gene lookup returns CDR1 GTSNPN and CDR2 SVGIG (reference sequence). This CDR3 spans 12 amino acids. This CDR3 reads CAWSPGKDTQYF. Here the CDR3 DNA reads TGTGCCTGGAGTCCGGGAAAAGATACGCAGTATTTT.

The chain carries TRBV10-1 and TRBJ1-3, with a possible D match to TRBD1 (6 bases). Trimming stripped 4 bases from V and 4 bases from J, with 20 bases between. The CDR3 has 17 residues. Germline V gene sequence: CDR1 WNHNN, CDR2 SYGVQD (reference sequence). Here the CDR3 DNA reads TGCGCCAGCAGTGGAGGTTTAACCCGGGACACAGGAAACACCATATATTTT. Translation: CASSGGLTRDTGNTIYF.

This clone appeared once. The chain carries TRBV7-2 and TRBJ2-1; TRBD1 agrees at 7 bases. V shed 5 bases and J 7 bases; nucleotides not matched to a gene: 8. The CDR3 covers 14 residues. The germline CDR1 and CDR2 sequences are SGHTA and FQGNSA. The CDR3 DNA reads as TGTGCCAGCAGCCCAAGGGGGCTGGCAAATGAGCAGTTCTTC. This codes for CASSPRGLANEQFF.

V gene TRBV19 combines with J gene TRBJ1-4; D ambiguous. Germline V gene sequence: CDR1 LNHDA, CDR2 SQIVND (reference sequence). Trimming stripped 1 base from V and 2 bases from J, with 5 bases between. This CDR3 is built from 14 residues. The CDR3 loop is CASSIGVTNEKLFF. CDR3 nucleotides: TGTGCCAGTAGTATAGGCGTTACTAATGAAAAACTGTTTTTT.

V is TRBV5-4 and J is TRBJ2-7; possibly TRBD1 for D (6 bases). Germline CDR1 and CDR2: SGHNT and YYREEE (reference sequence). The CDR3 runs 15 residues. Between the trimmed V and J ends, which lost 1 base and 2 bases, there was a span of 13 bases. CDR3 residues: CASSLPTGGPYEQYF. DNA for the CDR3: TGTGCCAGCAGCTTGCCGACAGGCGGCCCCTACGAGCAGTACTTC.

V usage is TRBV5-6 and J usage is TRBJ2-3; 7 bases match TRBD2. CDR1 and CDR2 (germline): SGHDT, YYEEEE. Unmatched junction bases numbered 11, after V lost 3 bases and J lost 1 base. The CDR3 runs 17 residues. The CDR3 protein is CASSWGVMAGGTDTQYF. As DNA, the CDR3 is TGTGCCAGCAGCTGGGGGGTGATGGCGGGGGGCACAGATACGCAGTATTTT.

CDR3 DNA: TGTGCCAGCTCACCACTCGGAACAGACACAGATACGCAGTATTTT. Translated: CASSPLGTDTDTQYF. V and J are TRBV18 and TRBJ2-3, with unresolved D. There are 15 residues in the CDR3. V was cut by 1 base and J by 2 bases, with 10 bases left in between. Germline CDR1 KGHSH, CDR2 LQKENI. Full variable domain (remainder filled in from reference TRBV18 and TRBJ2-3): NAGVMQNPRHLVRRRGQEARLRCSPMKGHSHVYWYRQLPEEGLKFMVYLQKENIIDESGMPKERFSAEFPKEGPSILRIQQVVRGDSAAYFCASSPLGTDTDTQYFGPGTRLTVL.

V usage is TRBV28 and J usage is TRBJ1-2; the match to TRBD1 covers 9 bases. The trim removed 4 bases at V and 5 bases at J, leaving 8 bases unmatched. This CDR3 spans 15 amino acids. Looked up from germline, CDR1 is MDHEN and CDR2 is SYDVKM. The CDR3 region has the DNA TGTGCCAGCAGTTCCTCCGGGACAGGGCCTTATGGCTACACCTTC. This sequence encodes CASSSSGTGPYGYTF.

J is TRBJ2-7 and V is TRBV27; 13 bases map to TRBD2. CDR1 and CDR2 from the germline V gene are MNHEY and SMNVEV (reference sequence). The V gene end was trimmed by 1 base and the J gene end by 3 bases; junction bases not matched to a gene: 12. This CDR3 spans 19 amino acids. The CDR3 sequence is CASSLYPPSTSGGHYEQYF. DNA for the CDR3: TGTGCCAGCAGTTTATACCCCCCTTCGACTAGCGGGGGGCACTACGAGCAGTACTTC.

V gene TRBV11-2 combines with J gene TRBJ2-7; D is perhaps TRBD2 (5 bases). Germline CDR1 and CDR2: SGHAT and FQNNGV. This CDR3 has 16 amino acids. The V end was cut by 6 bases, the J end by 5 bases, with 23 bases between. The CDR3 region is CASRLLRGRRGNEQYF. As DNA, the CDR3 is TGTGCCAGCAGGTTACTTCGGGGAAGGCGAGGGAACGAGCAGTACTTC. The full variable domain, with the rest looked up from reference TRBV11-2 and TRBJ2-7, is EAGVAQSPRYKIIEKRQSVAFWCNPISGHATLYWYQQILGQGPKLLIQFQNNGVVDDSQLPKDRFSAERLKGVDSTLKIQPAKLEDSAVYLCASRLLRGRRGNEQYFGPGTRLTVT.

J is TRBJ2-2 and V is TRBV7-2; a weak D match, TRBD2 (6 bases). The V gene lost 5 bases and the J gene lost 6 bases, with 13 bases spanning the gap. Germline CDR1 reads SGHTA; CDR2 reads FQGNSA. The CDR3 covers 14 residues. CDR3: CASSPNWGAGELFF. CDR3 sequence (DNA): TGTGCCAGCAGCCCCAACTGGGGGGCCGGGGAGCTGTTTTTT.

The chain couples TRBV5-1 to TRBJ2-1; TRBD2 agrees at 14 bases. CDR3 length equals 16 residues. V trimming: 4 bases; J trimming: 9 bases; junction bases outside the gene matches: 9. Looked up from germline, CDR1 is SGHRS and CDR2 is YFSETQ. The CDR3 region has the DNA TGCGCCAGCAGCCCCCAGGGACTAGCGGGAGTAAGTGAGCAGTTCTTC. It codes for CASSPQGLAGVSEQFF.

The sample holds one count of this clone. The chain is built from TRBV6-1 and TRBJ1-4, with TRBD1 matching 10 bases. Germline V gives CDR1 MNHNS, CDR2 SASEGT. This CDR3 comprises 17 residues. Trimming removed 3 bases from V and 8 bases from J; junction bases left unmatched: 12. In DNA, the CDR3 is TGTGCCAGCAGTGAGACCCCCCTGACAGGGGGCTGGGAAAAACTGTTTTTT. Its translation is CASSETPLTGGWEKLFF.

CDR3 region: CASSERAGNSYNEQFF. The CDR3 DNA is TGTGCCAGCAGTGAAAGGGCGGGAAACTCCTACAATGAGCAGTTCTTC. The chain uses TRBV2 and TRBJ2-1; the D gene is possibly TRBD2 (6 bases). Looked up from germline, CDR1 is SNHLY and CDR2 is FYNNEI. This CDR3 has 16 amino acids. V dropped 2 bases and J dropped 0 bases, with 11 bases sitting between them.

The chain links TRBV19 to TRBJ2-2, with 11 bases that match TRBD1. V lost 6 bases to trimming and J lost 1 base; unmatched junction nucleotides: 4. The CDR3 consists of 16 residues. Per germline, CDR1 LNHDA and CDR2 SQIVND (reference sequence). CDR3 bases: TGTGCCAGTAGCTCGGGACAGGGGGGGAACACCGGGGAGCTGTTTTTT. Its protein product is CASSSGQGGNTGELFF.

The chain carries TRBV5-5 and TRBJ1-2, with D perhaps TRBD1 (6 bases). This CDR3 comprises 15 residues. CDR1 SGHKS and CDR2 YYEKEE come from the germline V gene (reference sequence). V lost 4 bases to trimming and J lost 0 bases, with 13 bases between them. The CDR3 bases are TGTGCCAGCAGCCTGCAGGGGAACTCTAACTATGGCTACACCTTC. Amino acid sequence: CASSLQGNSNYGYTF. Full variable domain (remainder filled in from reference TRBV5-5 and TRBJ1-2): DAGVTQSPTHLIKTRGQQVTLRCSPISGHKSVSWYQQVLGQGPQFIFQYYEKEERGRGNFPDRFSARQFPNYSSELNVNALLLGDSALYLCASSLQGNSNYGYTFGSGTRLTVV.

This chain links TRBV9 with TRBJ1-6; no clear D. In germline, CDR1 is SGDLS, CDR2 YYNGEE. Trimming took off 4 bases at V and 7 bases at J, with 15 bases between the two ends. This CDR3 region has 15 residues. The chain's CDR3 is CASSLHPSGNSPLHF. Here the CDR3 DNA reads TGTGCCAGCAGCCTCCACCCGTCCGGGAATTCACCCCTCCACTTT.

The table lists this clone with a few counts. The chain employs TRBV4-3 and TRBJ2-3, with a weak D call TRBD2 (5 bases). Germline CDR1 is LGHNA and CDR2 is YSLEER. There are 16 residues in the CDR3. V lost 0 bases, J lost 1 base, and 11 bases lay in between. The CDR3 DNA reads TGCGCCAGCAGCCAAGAAAGGACTGGGGGCACAGATACGCAGTATTTT. The encoded protein is CASSQERTGGTDTQYF.

The chain carries TRBV5-1 and TRBJ1-2; 10 bases agree with TRBD1. This CDR3 comprises 14 residues. V was clipped by 4 bases and J by 5 bases; unmatched bases: 5. Germline CDR1 and CDR2: SGHRS and YFSETQ. CDR3 bases: TGCGCCAGCAGCAGGGGACAGGGGAAATATGGCTACACCTTC. This translates into CASSRGQGKYGYTF.

This clone occurred once. The J gene is TRBJ2-7, the V gene TRBV6-1; 7 nucleotides line up with TRBD1. Germline CDR1 is MNHNS and CDR2 is SASEGT. V trimming: 4 bases; J trimming: 0 bases; junction bases outside the gene matches: 3. The CDR3 length is 14 residues. Here the CDR3 DNA reads TGTGCCAGCAGTGCGACAGGGAGCTCCTACGAGCAGTACTTC. Its protein is CASSATGSSYEQYF.